Detailed here is one TCR beta chain. The data were obtained in a study of blood T cell repertoires in COVID-19. This CDR3 has 14 residues. V trimming: 3 bases; J trimming: 2 bases; junction bases outside the gene matches: 1. Per the germline V gene, CDR1 is SEHNR and CDR2 is FQNEAQ (reference sequence). Repertoires were generated with immunoSEQ multiplex PCR, while TCRdb's copy carries only in-frame clones and drops some. The data hold 200,000 to 300,000 clones, with 75% to 90% observed a single time. The origin of this receptor is a man aged 25-45 years with active or convalescent COVID-19. Sequenced material: peripheral blood. The rearrangement uses TRBV7-9 and TRBJ1-5; 7 bases match TRBD1. The DNA of the CDR3 is TGTGCCAGCAGCTTTGGACAGGGCAATCAGCCCCAGCATTTT. Translated, it gives CASSFGQGNQPQHF.